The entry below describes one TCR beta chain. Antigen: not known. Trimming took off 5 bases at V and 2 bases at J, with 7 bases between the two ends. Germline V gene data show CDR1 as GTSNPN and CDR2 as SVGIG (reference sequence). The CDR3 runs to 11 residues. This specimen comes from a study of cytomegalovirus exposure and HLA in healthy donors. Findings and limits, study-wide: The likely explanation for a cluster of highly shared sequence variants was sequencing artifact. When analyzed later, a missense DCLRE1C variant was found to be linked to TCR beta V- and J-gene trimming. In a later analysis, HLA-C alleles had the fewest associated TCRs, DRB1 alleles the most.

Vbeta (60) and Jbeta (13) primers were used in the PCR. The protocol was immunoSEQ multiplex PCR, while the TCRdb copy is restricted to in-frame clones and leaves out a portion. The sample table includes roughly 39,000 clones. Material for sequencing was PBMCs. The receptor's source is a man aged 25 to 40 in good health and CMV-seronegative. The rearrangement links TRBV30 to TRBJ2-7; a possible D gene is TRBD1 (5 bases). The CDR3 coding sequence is TGTGCCTGGCAGGGAACCTACGAGCAGTACTTC. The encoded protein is CAWQGTYEQYF.